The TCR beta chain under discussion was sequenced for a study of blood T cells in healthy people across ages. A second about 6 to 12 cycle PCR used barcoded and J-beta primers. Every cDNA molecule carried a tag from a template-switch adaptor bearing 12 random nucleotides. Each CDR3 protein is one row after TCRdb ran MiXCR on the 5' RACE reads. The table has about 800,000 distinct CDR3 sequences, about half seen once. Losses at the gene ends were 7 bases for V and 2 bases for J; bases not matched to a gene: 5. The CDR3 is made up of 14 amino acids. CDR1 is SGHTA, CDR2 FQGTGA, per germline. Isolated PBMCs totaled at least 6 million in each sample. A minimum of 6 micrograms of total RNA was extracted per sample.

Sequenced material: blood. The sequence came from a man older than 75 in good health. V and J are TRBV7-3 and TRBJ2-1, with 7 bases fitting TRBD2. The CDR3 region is CASKLSGAYNEQFF. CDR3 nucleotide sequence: TGTGCCAGCAAACTCAGCGGGGCCTACAATGAGCAGTTCTTC.